Presented here are 16 T cell receptor beta chains from one specimen sequenced in a study of graft-versus-host responses after intestinal transplantation. Assay: immunoSEQ multiplex PCR; the TCRdb copy retains only in-frame clones and omits some. The sample lists 90,000 to 120,000 clones, roughly 86% occurring once. These TCRs' antigens remain unknown. The sample consisted of unstimulated CD4+ T cells sorted from spleen or lymph node cells, taken before transplant. The source is a human donor who was the organ donor for an intestinal transplant.

V usage is TRBV10-3 and J usage is TRBJ1-2; 7 bases fit TRBD1. In germline, CDR1 is ENHRY, CDR2 SYGVKD. Unmatched junction bases numbered 6, after V lost 0 bases and J lost 2 bases. CDR3 length equals 16 residues. CDR3 DNA sequence: TGTGCCATCAGTGAGTCGTGGACAGGACTAAACTATGGCTACACCTTC. Its protein is CAISESWTGLNYGYTF.

V gene TRBV20-1 combines with J gene TRBJ2-7; TRBD2 might be the D (5 bases). Between the trimmed V and J ends, which lost 3 bases and 7 bases, there was a span of 10 bases. Germline loops: CDR1 DFQATT, CDR2 SNEGSKA (reference sequence). The CDR3 totals 11 residues. CDR3 DNA: TGCAGTGCTAGCCCCTCGGGGGAGCAGTACTTC. This translates into CSASPSGEQYF.

The chain employs TRBV11-2 and TRBJ2-1, with TRBD1 matching 10 bases. The CDR3 has 19 residues. V lost 0 bases to trimming and J lost 7 bases; unmatched junction nucleotides: 15. Per the germline V gene, CDR1 is SGHAT and CDR2 is FQNNGV. The CDR3 region is CASSLDGVGDRGRRNEQFF. The CDR3 DNA follows: TGTGCCAGCAGCTTAGATGGCGTAGGTGACAGGGGGCGAAGGAATGAGCAGTTCTTC.

Here the CDR3 DNA reads TGTGCCAGCAGCTTAGAACAGGGAACAGGAAACACCATATATTTT. Translating gives CASSLEQGTGNTIYF. The chain recombines TRBV7-2 with TRBJ1-3; perhaps TRBD1 as D (6 bases). The CDR3 covers 15 residues. V was cut by 1 base and J by 4 bases, with 11 bases left in between. CDR1 is SGHTA and CDR2 is FQGNSA in the germline V gene.

The chain employs TRBV4-1 and TRBJ2-2; TRBD2 matches at 15 bases. The ends lost 4 bases at V and 4 bases at J; junction bases unmatched: 7. This CDR3 contains 18 residues. CDR1 and CDR2 (germline): MGHRA, YSYEKL. The CDR3 loop is CASSLRTSGRGGTGELFF. DNA of the CDR3: TGCGCCAGCAGCCTAAGGACTAGCGGGAGGGGGGGCACCGGGGAGCTGTTTTTT.

The sample holds one count of this clone. The chain employs TRBV5-1 and TRBJ1-1, with 8 bases lining up with TRBD1. CDR1 and CDR2 (germline): SGHRS, YFSETQ. This CDR3 spans 14 amino acids. Germline trimming cut 6 bases from V and 1 base from J; bases unmatched to any gene: 5. CDR3 coding DNA: TGCGCCAGCATGCAGGGGGCCTCGAACACTGAAGCTTTCTTT. This gives the protein CASMQGASNTEAFF.

CDR3 in amino acids: CASSRLGGAGELFF. The CDR3 bases are TGTGCCAGCAGCCGACTCGGGGGGGCCGGGGAGCTGTTTTTT. The V and J genes are TRBV7-2 and TRBJ2-2; TRBD2 aligns across 8 bases. The CDR3 runs 14 residues. J was trimmed by 6 bases and V by 5 bases; bases with no gene match: 5. Germline V gene data show CDR1 as SGHTA and CDR2 as FQGNSA. The whole variable domain, remainder taken from reference TRBV7-2 and TRBJ2-2, is GAGVSQSPSNKVTEKGKDVELRCDPISGHTALYWYRQSLGQGLEFLIYFQGNSAPDKSGLPSDRFSAERTGGSVSTLTIQRTQQEDSAVYLCASSRLGGAGELFFGEGSRLTVL.

The chain couples TRBV7-3 to TRBJ2-2; D gene uncertain. Germline V gives CDR1 SGHTA, CDR2 FQGTGA. The CDR3 length is 14 residues. V was cut by 8 bases and J by 6 bases, with 16 bases left in between. The DNA of the CDR3 is TGTGCCAGCCAGCCCGGATCATATCCCGGGGAGCTGTTTTTT. It is translated as CASQPGSYPGELFF.

The chain has TRBV6-1 and TRBJ2-1, with D possibly being TRBD2 (6 bases). V gave up 6 bases and J gave up 5 bases, with 17 bases separating them. The CDR3 covers 15 residues. Germline CDR1 is MNHNS and CDR2 is SASEGT. This CDR3 is CASRIEGLFNNEQFF. The CDR3 nucleotides are TGTGCCAGCAGAATAGAGGGACTTTTTAACAATGAGCAGTTCTTC.

This clone came up a few times. The chain joins TRBV7-3 to TRBJ2-3; D is unresolved. The germline V and J ends were trimmed by 5 bases and 3 bases, with 9 bases remaining between them. The CDR3 loop spans 13 amino acids. From germline, CDR1 is SGHTA and CDR2 FQGTGA. The CDR3: CASSTSKTDTQYF. As DNA, the CDR3 is TGTGCCAGCAGCACATCAAAAACAGATACGCAGTATTTT.

The chain joins TRBV6-5 to TRBJ1-2; TRBD1 agrees at 7 bases. Germline assignment: CDR1 MNHEY and CDR2 SVGAGI. The junction had 7 bases not matched to a gene; V was cut back by 6 bases and J by 0 bases. This CDR3 is built from 15 residues. The CDR3 loop reads CASRGRGGANYGYTF. The CDR3 DNA reads as TGTGCCAGCAGGGGCAGGGGGGGAGCTAACTATGGCTACACCTTC.

V usage is TRBV11-3 and J usage is TRBJ1-1; no firm D call. V was cut by 3 bases and J by 4 bases, with 9 bases left in between. Germline CDR1 SGHNT, CDR2 YENEEA. The CDR3 runs 13 residues. In nucleotides, the CDR3 is TGTGCCAGCAGCTTTGGGGAGGCCACTGAAGCTTTCTTT. Protein sequence: CASSFGEATEAFF.

The V gene is TRBV11-2, the J gene TRBJ2-2; 9 bases are a match to TRBD2. Per the germline V gene, CDR1 is SGHAT and CDR2 is FQNNGV. V dropped 8 bases and J dropped 6; count of bases not matched to a gene: 7. The CDR3 sequence is 14 residues long. The CDR3 spells CASRGGGAPGELFF. The DNA for the CDR3 is TGTGCCAGCCGCGGCGGGGGGGCACCCGGGGAGCTGTTTTTT.

The rearrangement links TRBV30 to TRBJ2-1; 13 bases align to TRBD2. From germline, CDR1 is GTSNPN and CDR2 SVGIG (reference sequence). This CDR3 has 16 residues. V shed 7 bases, J shed 2 bases, and the junction held 8 bases outside the gene matches. The CDR3 DNA follows: TGTGCCTCGGCCGGGGGACTAGCGGGGACCTACAATGAGCAGTTCTTC. Protein: CASAGGLAGTYNEQFF.

The V and J genes are TRBV30 and TRBJ1-2; D not certain. Per germline, CDR1 GTSNPN and CDR2 SVGIG (reference sequence). Trimming took 2 bases from V and 5 from J, leaving 12 bases between them. The CDR3 spans 13 residues. The chain's CDR3 is CAWSPWREYGYTF. The CDR3 bases are TGTGCCTGGAGTCCATGGAGGGAGTATGGCTACACCTTC.

The gene calls are TRBV6-1 and TRBJ2-7; no reliable D call. Germline CDR1 reads MNHNS; CDR2 reads SASEGT. There are 13 residues in the CDR3. The germline V and J ends were trimmed by 3 bases and 3 bases, with 9 bases remaining between them. The chain's CDR3 is CASSDAAFYEQYF. For the CDR3, the DNA is TGTGCCAGCAGTGATGCGGCCTTCTACGAGCAGTACTTC.